The rows below give T cell receptor beta chains drawn from one sample of a study of T-cell memory formation after mild COVID-19. Via MiXCR, TCRdb re-called the 5' RACE reads, giving one row per CDR3 protein. The data hold more than 70,000 distinct CDR3 sequences, with over 11% observed a single time. Source material: PBMCs or a T cell subset sorted from them (not recorded which). These receptors were obtained from an adult woman who had mild COVID-19 (a few samples of this study predate the infection). Cell type and time point are not known. Both conserved end residues are part of each CDR3. Each record gives: J gene, clone size, V gene, D gene, CDR3 protein, CDR3 DNA. The D gene is left open where the match is weak. The size field is filled for only some rows; it gives once, few, many or a size class.

>TRBJ1-2|few|TRBV27|-
CASSFRGSSYGYTF
TGTGCCAGCAGTTTTAGGGGCAGCAGCTATGGCTACACCTTC
>TRBJ2-1|few|TRBV7-9|TRBD2
CASSPQGTSSEQFF
TGTGCCAGCAGCCCTCAAGGGACTAGCTCTGAGCAGTTCTTC
>TRBJ1-1|-|TRBV11-3|TRBD1
CASSPVGQGAKDTEAFF
TGTGCCAGCAGCCCCGTTGGTCAGGGGGCTAAGGACACTGAAGCTTTCTTT
>TRBJ2-2|-|TRBV6-2/TRBV6-3|-
CASSYSNGAGELFF
TGTGCCAGCAGTTACTCGAACGGGGCCGGGGAGCTGTTTTTT
>TRBJ2-1|-|TRBV30|TRBD2
CAWGLAGGPRVDEQFF
TGTGCCTGGGGACTAGCGGGAGGGCCGAGGGTCGATGAGCAGTTCTTC
>TRBJ2-4|-|TRBV20-1|-
CSARSMDSPGGNIQYF
TGCAGTGCTAGATCGATGGACTCTCCTGGGGGAAACATTCAGTACTTC
>TRBJ1-6|few|TRBV23-1|-
CASSQSSRQRPLHF
TGCGCCAGCAGTCAATCATCCCGCCAGAGACCCCTCCACTTT
>TRBJ2-1|-|TRBV27|-
CASSSDQGGVNEQFF
TGTGCCAGCAGTTCTGACCAAGGTGGGGTCAATGAGCAGTTCTTC
>TRBJ2-5|few|TRBV3-1|TRBD2
CASSQDFTGLADMKTQYF
TGTGCCAGCAGCCAAGATTTTACAGGACTAGCCGATATGAAGACCCAGTACTTC
>TRBJ2-7|few|TRBV7-6|-
CASGFEPHEQYF
TGTGCCAGCGGGTTTGAACCCCACGAGCAGTACTTC
>TRBJ2-1|-|TRBV29-1|TRBD2
CSVAGLAGVTEQFF
TGCAGCGTGGCGGGACTAGCGGGAGTTACTGAGCAGTTCTTC
>TRBJ1-5|-|TRBV10-3|-
CAISESWGPDGNQPQHF
TGTGCCATCAGTGAGTCGTGGGGCCCTGACGGCAATCAGCCCCAGCATTTT
>TRBJ2-1|many|TRBV29-1|TRBD2
CSVEGRLAGGPGYNEQFF
TGCAGCGTGGAGGGGCGACTAGCGGGAGGGCCGGGTTACAATGAGCAGTTCTTC
>TRBJ1-4|few|TRBV7-9|TRBD1
CASSQRQGTNEKLFF
TGTGCCAGCAGCCAGCGACAGGGAACTAATGAAAAACTGTTTTTT
>TRBJ2-3|-|TRBV6-5|TRBD1
CASSTTGTGTISDTQYF
TGTGCCAGCAGTACAACCGGGACAGGGACGATCTCAGATACGCAGTATTTT
>TRBJ1-1|-|TRBV11-2|-
CASSPDTEAFF
TGTGCCAGCAGCCCTGACACTGAAGCTTTCTTT
>TRBJ2-3|many|TRBV7-9|-
CASSLKLTDRTTDTQYF
TGTGCCAGCAGCTTAAAGCTTACAGACCGCACCACAGATACGCAGTATTTT
>TRBJ1-6|-|TRBV7-2|-
CASSPGPYGGEASPLHF
TGTGCCAGCAGCCCGGGTCCCTACGGGGGGGAAGCTTCACCCCTCCACTTT
>TRBJ2-1|few|TRBV5-1|TRBD2
CASSPPTSGLNNEQFF
TGCGCCAGCAGCCCACCGACTAGCGGTCTCAACAATGAGCAGTTCTTC
>TRBJ1-2|few|TRBV12-3/TRBV12-4|-
CASSIGLYGYTF
TGTGCCAGCAGTATCGGACTCTATGGCTACACCTTC
>TRBJ2-3|-|TRBV6-5|-
CASSPPFTDTQYF
TGTGCCAGCAGTCCTCCTTTCACAGATACGCAGTATTTT
>TRBJ2-3|few|TRBV29-1|-
CSVWDSTDTQYF
TGCAGCGTGTGGGATAGCACAGATACGCAGTATTTT
>TRBJ2-3|few|TRBV5-1|-
CASSTYPDTQYF
TGCGCCAGCAGTACTTACCCAGATACGCAGTATTTT
>TRBJ2-5|few|TRBV9|-
CASSSSRGETQYF
TGTGCCAGCAGCTCCAGCAGGGGTGAGACCCAGTACTTC
>TRBJ2-1|-|TRBV5-1|-
CASRDGFNEQFF
TGCGCCAGCAGGGACGGATTCAATGAGCAGTTCTTC
>TRBJ2-7|few|TRBV7-8|-
CASSFRGGATEQYF
TGTGCCAGCAGCTTTAGGGGGGGGGCCACCGAGCAGTACTTC
>TRBJ2-1|-|TRBV27|-
CASSLSVVNEQFF
TGTGCCAGCAGTTTATCGGTCGTAAATGAGCAGTTCTTC
>TRBJ2-4|-|TRBV20-1|TRBD2
CSARTSGRPAIAKNIQYF
TGCAGTGCTAGAACTAGCGGGAGGCCGGCTATAGCCAAAAACATTCAGTACTTC
>TRBJ1-1|-|TRBV7-9|-
CASSSPGGTEAFF
TGTGCCAGCAGCTCACCCGGGGGCACTGAAGCTTTCTTT
>TRBJ2-4|few|TRBV9|TRBD1
CASSVGQGGNIQYF
TGTGCCAGCAGCGTAGGACAGGGCGGAAACATTCAGTACTTC
>TRBJ2-1|-|TRBV6-5|TRBD1
CASSYSRDRGHNEQFF
TGTGCCAGCAGTTACTCGAGGGACAGGGGCCACAATGAGCAGTTCTTC
>TRBJ1-5|few|TRBV21-1|-
CASSKDGRESNQPQHF
TGTGCCAGCAGCAAAGATGGCAGGGAGAGCAATCAGCCCCAGCATTTT
>TRBJ1-4|few|TRBV4-3|TRBD1
CASSQESRTGLKEKLFF
TGCGCCAGCAGCCAAGAGTCTCGGACAGGGCTAAAGGAAAAACTGTTTTTT
>TRBJ2-3|-|TRBV24-1|-
CATSDYRESTDTQYF
TGTGCCACCAGTGATTATCGGGAATCCACAGATACGCAGTATTTT
>TRBJ2-1|-|TRBV10-3|TRBD1
CATASPGQGRQFF
TGTGCCACCGCTAGTCCGGGACAGGGGAGGCAGTTCTTC
>TRBJ1-2|-|TRBV12-3/TRBV12-4|-
CATRASRDYGYTF
TGTGCCACCCGAGCCAGCAGGGACTATGGCTACACCTTC
>TRBJ2-3|-|TRBV27|-
CASSFLSDTQYF
TGTGCCAGCAGTTTTTTGTCAGATACGCAGTATTTT
>TRBJ1-2|few|TRBV7-9|-
CASSLVYGNGYTF
TGTGCCAGCAGCTTAGTCTATGGAAATGGCTACACCTTC
>TRBJ2-7|many|TRBV11-2|-
CASSLDSFGAGEDYEQYF
TGTGCCAGCAGCTTAGATTCCTTCGGGGCAGGGGAAGACTACGAGCAGTACTTC
>TRBJ2-7|few|TRBV6-2/TRBV6-3|TRBD1
CASSPGQENHEQYF
TGTGCCAGCAGTCCGGGACAGGAAAACCACGAGCAGTACTTC
>TRBJ2-3|-|TRBV24-1|TRBD1
CATSRRDSDTQYF
TGTGCCACCAGCCGCCGGGACAGCGATACGCAGTATTTT
>TRBJ2-7|many|TRBV12-3/TRBV12-4|-
CASSPGTASYEQYF
TGTGCCAGCAGCCCCGGGACCGCCTCCTACGAGCAGTACTTC
>TRBJ2-1|few|TRBV15|-
CATSVSGGGSYNEQFF
TGTGCCACCAGCGTCTCAGGGGGAGGTTCCTACAATGAGCAGTTCTTC
>TRBJ2-2|-|TRBV4-1|TRBD2
CASSQVGGGRALGRWELFF
TGCGCCAGCAGCCAAGTCGGCGGCGGGAGGGCGTTAGGGCGTTGGGAGCTGTTTTTT
>TRBJ2-7|-|TRBV11-3|-
CASSLRGWPYEQYF
TGTGCCAGCAGCTTAAGGGGATGGCCCTACGAGCAGTACTTC
>TRBJ2-6|-|TRBV9|-
CASSVRIQTSGANVLTF
TGTGCCAGCAGCGTACGGATTCAAACTTCTGGGGCCAACGTCCTGACTTTC
>TRBJ2-1|many|TRBV12-3/TRBV12-4|-
CASRGSRLFF
TGTGCCAGCAGGGGATCCAGGCTGTTCTTC
>TRBJ2-2|few|TRBV5-1|-
CASSLDSLTGELFF
TGCGCCAGCAGCCTCGACAGCCTCACCGGGGAGCTGTTTTTT